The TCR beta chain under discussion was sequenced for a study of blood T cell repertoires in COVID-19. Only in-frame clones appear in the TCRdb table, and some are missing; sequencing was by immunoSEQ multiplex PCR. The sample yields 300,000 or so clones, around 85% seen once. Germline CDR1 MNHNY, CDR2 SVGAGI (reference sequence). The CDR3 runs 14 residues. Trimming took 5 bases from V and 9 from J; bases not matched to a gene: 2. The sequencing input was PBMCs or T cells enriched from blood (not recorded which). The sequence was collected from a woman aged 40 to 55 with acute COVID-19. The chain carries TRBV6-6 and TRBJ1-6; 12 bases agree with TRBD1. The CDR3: CASSTGQGASPLHF. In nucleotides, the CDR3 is TGTGCCAGCAGTACGGGACAGGGGGCTTCACCCCTCCACTTT.